This T cell receptor beta chain was captured in a study of beta chain features in type 1 diabetes. On the study more broadly: All samples yielded some 110 million examined sorted cells.

Reverse transcription of all isolated RNA meant that expressed TCRB transcripts were sequenced. Naive, central memory and regulatory T cell samples averaged around 3.8 million reads. This table comes from immunoSEQ multiplex PCR, and its TCRdb copy is limited to in-frame clones, with some not included. The table lists 120,000 to 150,000 clones, over 8% of them singletons, with nearly 0.65% in the top ten. Trimming cost V 4 bases and J 0 bases, with 5 bases left between them. The CDR3 is 12 amino acids. Germline assignment: CDR1 SGHDT and CDR2 YYEEEE. The sample comprised central memory CD4+ T cells from blood. The chain joins TRBV5-6 to TRBJ2-7; D gene uncertain. This TCR derives from a middle-aged woman in good health. The CDR3 sequence is CASSSLSYEQYF. The CDR3 nucleotides are TGTGCCAGCAGCAGCCTCTCCTACGAGCAGTACTTC.